Listed here are 26 T cell receptor beta chains from one sample, sequenced in a study of T-cell memory formation after mild COVID-19. TCRdb analysed the 5' RACE reads with MiXCR anew, one entry per CDR3 protein. The data show around 400,000 distinct CDR3 sequences, with roughly a quarter seen just once and roughly 8.7% held by the top ten. The sequenced material came from PBMCs or a T cell subset sorted from them (not recorded which). The receptors shown here come from an adult woman who had mild COVID-19 (a few samples of this study predate the infection). Cell type and time point are not known.

This clonotype has more than one count but fewer than ten. The gene calls are TRBV20-1 and TRBJ1-2, with D possibly being TRBD1 (5 bases). V was shortened by 5 bases and J by 5 bases, with 12 bases between the two germline ends. Germline V CDR1 and CDR2: DFQATT, SNEGSKA (reference sequence). There are 12 residues in the CDR3. CDR3 residues: CSAPPGLYGYTF. The CDR3 coding sequence is TGCAGTGCTCCGCCAGGGCTTTATGGCTACACCTTC.

This rearrangement joins TRBV20-1 to TRBJ1-1, with unresolved D. The CDR3 spans 14 residues. With 3 bases removed from V and 7 bases from J, the gap between germline ends came to 18 bases. CDR1 is DFQATT, CDR2 SNEGSKA, per germline (reference sequence). The CDR3 loop reads CSASLEVVMGEAFF. The CDR3 DNA follows: TGCAGTGCTAGCCTAGAGGTGGTGATGGGTGAAGCTTTCTTT.

The chain carries TRBV7-9 and TRBJ2-2; D is uncertain. The V and J ends lost 5 bases and 5 bases respectively, with 9 bases between them. The CDR3 is 13 residues long. CDR1 and CDR2 (germline): SEHNR, FQNEAQ (reference sequence). DNA of the CDR3: TGTGCCAGCAGCATAAAGGGTACCGGGGAGCTGTTTTTT. Translation: CASSIKGTGELFF.

The sample holds a few counts of this clonotype. This sequence joins TRBV7-3 and TRBJ2-3, with 7 bases fitting TRBD1. CDR3 length: 16 amino acids. After removal of 5 bases from V and 0 bases from J, the junction contained 8 bases not matched to a gene. In germline, CDR1 is SGHTA, CDR2 FQGTGA. This CDR3 reads CASSPGTALSTDTQYF. The CDR3 coding sequence is TGTGCCAGCAGCCCCGGGACAGCGTTGAGCACAGATACGCAGTATTTT.

This clonotype was counted a few times. The gene calls are TRBV20-1 and TRBJ2-1; 11 bases align to TRBD2. This CDR3 is 15 amino acids long. CDR1 is DFQATT and CDR2 is SNEGSKA in the germline V gene (reference sequence). The trim removed 3 bases at V and 8 bases at J, leaving 9 bases unmatched. DNA for the CDR3: TGCAGTGCTAGTAAAAGGCTAGCGGGAGGCGATGAGCAGTTCTTC. Translated: CSASKRLAGGDEQFF.

This clonotype has just a few counts. The chain uses TRBV10-3 and TRBJ2-7, with D hard to call. This CDR3 is built from 13 residues. The ends were cut back, 0 bases at V and 3 bases at J, with 6 bases in the middle. Germline V CDR1 and CDR2: ENHRY, SYGVKD. CDR3 sequence reads: CAISESNGYEQYF. CDR3 DNA: TGTGCCATCAGTGAGTCGAACGGCTACGAGCAGTACTTC.

This clonotype was seen only a few times. This chain joins TRBV6-1 and TRBJ1-1; D is unclear. The length of the CDR3 is 12 residues. The germline gives CDR1 MNHNS, CDR2 SASEGT. V was shortened by 0 bases and J by 3 bases, with 2 bases between the two germline ends. In DNA, the CDR3 is TGTGCCAGCAGTGAAGCCTACACTGAAGCTTTCTTT. This sequence encodes CASSEAYTEAFF.

The rearrangement uses TRBV10-3 and TRBJ2-3; unclear D gene. The CDR3 extends over 15 amino acids. Germline assignment: CDR1 ENHRY and CDR2 SYGVKD. With 5 bases removed from V and 0 bases from J, the gap between germline ends came to 12 bases. CDR3 sequence: CAISRAPTSTDTQYF. DNA for the CDR3: TGTGCCATCAGTAGAGCACCAACTAGCACAGATACGCAGTATTTT.

This clonotype was found a few times. The chain is built from TRBV5-1 and TRBJ2-1; the match to TRBD2 covers 10 bases. Unmatched junction bases numbered 4, after V lost 0 bases and J lost 1 base. The CDR3 has 17 amino acids. Germline CDR1 SGHRS, CDR2 YFSETQ. The DNA for the CDR3 is TGCGCCAGCAGCTTGGCTAGCGGGAGAGATTCCTACAATGAGCAGTTCTTC. It specifies CASSLASGRDSYNEQFF. The full variable domain, completed using reference TRBV5-1 and TRBJ2-1, is KAGVTQTPRYLIKTRGQQVTLSCSPISGHRSVSWYQQTPGQGLQFLFEYFSETQRNKGNFPGRFSGRQFSNSRSEMNVSTLELGDSALYLCASSLASGRDSYNEQFFGPGTRLTVL.

V is TRBV7-8 and J is TRBJ2-5; 9 bases fit TRBD2. Losses at the gene ends were 4 bases for V and 1 base for J; bases not matched to a gene: 7. The CDR3 contains 16 residues. Germline CDR1 SGHVS, CDR2 FQNEAQ. The CDR3 protein is CASSYLAGDSQETQYF. In DNA, the CDR3 is TGTGCCAGCAGCTATTTAGCGGGGGATAGCCAAGAGACCCAGTACTTC.

The genes are TRBV6-1 and TRBJ2-5, with a possible D match to TRBD1 (5 bases). V lost 6 bases, J lost 5 bases, and 16 bases lay in between. CDR3 length: 14 amino acids. The germline V gene has CDR1 MNHNS and CDR2 SASEGT. CDR3 amino acids: CASSQVARVETQYF. CDR3 DNA sequence: TGTGCCAGCAGCCAGGTGGCCAGGGTGGAGACCCAGTACTTC.

J is TRBJ2-5 and V is TRBV2; 8 nucleotides match TRBD2. V dropped 10 bases and J dropped 5; count of bases not matched to a gene: 15. This CDR3 spans 15 amino acids. Germline-derived CDR1 and CDR2 are SNHLY and FYNNEI. Here the CDR3 DNA reads TGTGCCACTCTCGACCCCAGCGGGGGAGCGGAGACCCAGTACTTC. Its translation: CATLDPSGGAETQYF.

This clonotype was found a few times. The V gene is TRBV4-2, the J gene TRBJ1-2, with D possibly TRBD1 on 5 matching bases. Between the trimmed V and J ends, which lost 2 bases and 4 bases, there was a span of 14 bases. The CDR3 runs to 15 residues. In germline, CDR1 is LGHNA, CDR2 YNFKEQ. Written as DNA, the CDR3 is TGTGCCAGCAGCCAACCGGGGACTGTCAGCTATGGCTACACCTTC. Its translation is CASSQPGTVSYGYTF.

Only a few counts were recorded for this clonotype. CDR3 sequence: CASSLVQYEQYF. The CDR3 region has the DNA TGTGCCAGCAGCTTAGTGCAGTACGAGCAGTACTTC. This sequence joins TRBV11-3 and TRBJ2-7, with D hard to call. Trimming cost V 1 base and J 4 bases, with 5 bases left between them. The CDR3 contains 12 residues. CDR1 is SGHNT and CDR2 is YENEEA in the germline V gene.

This clonotype was found a few times. This chain uses TRBV7-2 with TRBJ1-2; D gene unclear. The V gene's germline CDR1 is SGHTA and CDR2 FQGNSA. Deletions cut 5 bases from V and 7 bases from J, with 8 bases between. This CDR3 has 11 residues. CDR3 nucleotides: TGTGCCAGCAGCCAGAGGGTTGGCTACACCTTC. Its translation is CASSQRVGYTF.

This clonotype appeared a few times. This rearrangement joins TRBV27 to TRBJ2-7, with D possibly matching TRBD1 (6 bases). The CDR3 covers 14 residues. Germline V CDR1 and CDR2: MNHEY, SMNVEV (reference sequence). V lost 3 bases to trimming and J lost 2 bases, with 11 bases between them. The CDR3 here is CASSFGTNPYEQYF. The CDR3 nucleotides are TGTGCCAGCAGTTTCGGGACAAATCCCTACGAGCAGTACTTC.

The CDR3 nucleotides are TGCGCCAGCAGCCAGGGCCCCGGGACCGCCTCCTACGAGCAGTACTTC. This codes for CASSQGPGTASYEQYF. The J gene is TRBJ2-7, the V gene TRBV4-1; D is possibly TRBD1 or TRBD2 (5 bases each). Germline CDR1 reads MGHRA; CDR2 reads YSYEKL. This CDR3 has 16 amino acids. The V gene lost 3 bases and the J gene lost 0 bases, with 15 bases spanning the gap.

This clonotype was recorded many times. The V and J genes are TRBV5-1 and TRBJ2-2; 10 bases are shared with TRBD2. Germline V gene lookup returns CDR1 SGHRS and CDR2 YFSETQ. The CDR3 has 18 residues. Trimming took 4 bases from V and 7 from J; bases not matched to a gene: 16. The CDR3 is CASSLLPGAGGPIGELFF. As DNA, the CDR3 is TGCGCCAGCAGCCTACTCCCCGGAGCGGGGGGGCCGATCGGGGAGCTGTTTTTT.

This clonotype was detected only a few times. The chain is built from TRBV12-3 or TRBV12-4 and TRBJ2-2; 7 nucleotides match TRBD1. This CDR3 is 15 amino acids long. The V and J ends lost 5 bases and 5 bases, in that order; junction bases with no gene match: 8. The CDR3 loop reads CASSATNRGTGELFF. The CDR3 DNA reads TGTGCCAGCAGTGCGACTAACAGGGGAACCGGGGAGCTGTTTTTT.

In its sample, this clonotype was seen a few times. The rearrangement uses TRBV12-3 or TRBV12-4 and TRBJ1-5, with D perhaps TRBD1 (5 bases). The CDR3 length is 12 residues. V was shortened by 8 bases and J by 4 bases, with 9 bases between the two germline ends. The CDR3 protein is CASRQQNQPQHF. Written as DNA, the CDR3 is TGTGCCAGCCGACAGCAGAATCAGCCCCAGCATTTT.

In this sample, this clonotype turned up a few times. The chain has TRBV5-1 and TRBJ2-5; 7 bases fit TRBD2. The CDR3 sequence is 15 residues long. CDR1 is SGHRS, CDR2 YFSETQ, per germline. Germline trimming cut 4 bases from V and 4 bases from J; bases unmatched to any gene: 10. The CDR3 loop reads CASSLRTSLRETQYF. The DNA for the CDR3 is TGCGCCAGCAGCCTCCGGACTAGTCTCCGAGAGACCCAGTACTTC.

This clonotype was recorded a few times. The V gene is TRBV20-1, the J gene TRBJ1-2, with TRBD1 as a possible D gene (5 bases). The CDR3 totals 15 residues. Germline-derived CDR1 and CDR2 are DFQATT and SNEGSKA (reference sequence). The ends were cut back, 0 bases at V and 1 base at J, with 12 bases in the middle. The CDR3 bases are TGCAGTGCTAGAGACCCCAGGCAGGGTAACTATGGCTACACCTTC. Residues: CSARDPRQGNYGYTF.

This clonotype was seen many times. The chain couples TRBV7-8 to TRBJ2-7, with 10 positions matching TRBD2. CDR1 and CDR2 from the germline V gene are SGHVS and FQNEAQ. This CDR3 has 15 amino acids. V dropped 6 bases and J dropped 2; count of bases not matched to a gene: 7. CDR3 nucleotide sequence: TGTGCCAGCAGAGATCCAGCGGGAGGGACCTACGAGCAGTACTTC. It codes for CASRDPAGGTYEQYF.

In its sample, this clonotype was seen once. The chain employs TRBV12-3 or TRBV12-4 and TRBJ2-1; D is perhaps TRBD2 (6 bases). The V end was cut by 2 bases, the J end by 10 bases, with 9 bases between. The length of the CDR3 is 12 residues. DNA of the CDR3: TGTGCCAGCAGTTTAAACGGACTAGAGCAGTTCTTC. Translated, it gives CASSLNGLEQFF.

V is TRBV27 and J is TRBJ1-2; possibly TRBD1 for D (5 bases). This CDR3 has 17 residues. Looked up from germline, CDR1 is MNHEY and CDR2 is SMNVEV (reference sequence). Trimming shortened V by 7 bases and J by 6 bases, and 27 bases separated the two germline ends. CDR3 region: CASTGASDLLLRHGYTF. The DNA for the CDR3 is TGTGCCAGCACTGGGGCGTCAGACTTATTGCTCCGACATGGCTACACCTTC.

This chain joins TRBV7-8 and TRBJ2-7; a weak D match, TRBD2 (5 bases). From germline, CDR1 is SGHVS and CDR2 FQNEAQ. Trimming stripped 5 bases from V and 3 bases from J, with 11 bases between. The CDR3 loop spans 13 amino acids. The CDR3: CASSTPGVYEQYF. As DNA, the CDR3 is TGTGCCAGCAGCACCCCCGGGGTCTACGAGCAGTACTTC. Drawing the rest from reference TRBV7-8 and TRBJ2-7, the complete variable domain is GAGVSQSPRYKVAKRGQDVALRCDPISGHVSLFWYQQALGQGPEFLTYFQNEAQLDKSGLPSDRFFAERPEGSVSTLKIQRTQQEDSAVYLCASSTPGVYEQYFGPGTRLTVT.